The T cell receptor (beta chain) under discussion was sequenced for a study of multiple sclerosis patients with progressive multifocal leukoencephalopathy. TCRdb's table, derived via immunoSEQ multiplex PCR, lists solely in-frame clones and lacks some. The sample holds about 30,000 clones, approximately 85% seen once. Deletions cut 1 base from V and 9 bases from J, with 17 bases between. CDR1 is SGHDT and CDR2 is YYEEEE in the germline V gene. This CDR3 has 15 amino acids. As to time point: time of PML onset. The chain couples TRBV5-6 to TRBJ2-1; D might be TRBD2 (6 bases). The source was PBMCs, collected from a patient treated with natalizumab. This clonotype was sampled from a woman in her 30s with progressive multifocal leukoencephalopathy. The CDR3 nucleotides are TGTGCCAGCAGCTTGTGGGGGGTCCAGAGGGGTGAGCAGTTCTTC. Residues: CASSLWGVQRGEQFF.